This is a list of T cell receptor beta chains from one sample in a study of CXCR3-negative and CXCR3-positive naive CD8 T cells. Reprocessing the 5' RACE reads, TCRdb reports a single entry for every CDR3 protein and omits DNA. The listing records around 52,000 distinct CDR3 sequences. Sequencing was performed on memory CD8+ T cells from blood. Receptors originate from a human donor in good health. Some clones in this sample may be carry-over from other donors' samples. CDR3s include the opening cysteine and the closing phenylalanine or tryptophan.

J: TRBJ1-2
V: TRBV15
CDR3: CATSRDQWTPRGYTF

J: TRBJ2-5
V: TRBV7-2
CDR3: CASSLRQGLQETQYF

J: TRBJ2-7
V: TRBV7-9
CDR3: CASSLDVTEQYF

J: TRBJ1-1
V: TRBV20-1
CDR3: CSARGEGGTEAFF

J: TRBJ2-1
V: TRBV29-1
CDR3: CSETGLAGGVEQFF

J: TRBJ1-1
V: TRBV25-1
CDR3: CASSEGNGAEAFF

J: TRBJ2-7
V: TRBV5-1
CDR3: CASRLDHSYEQYF

J: TRBJ2-7
V: TRBV7-2
CDR3: CASSFVTAGVGSYEQYF

J: TRBJ2-7
V: TRBV2
CDR3: CASTGTLYEQYF

J: TRBJ2-1
V: TRBV6-2/TRBV6-3
CDR3: CASSYDGTYNEQFF

J: TRBJ2-1
V: TRBV7-9
CDR3: CASSLVSGDEQFF

J: TRBJ2-3
V: TRBV21-1
CDR3: CASSKLAGSPDTQYF

J: TRBJ2-3
V: TRBV7-9
CDR3: CASRLSSTDTQYF

J: TRBJ1-1
V: TRBV7-9
CDR3: CASSSIGGTEAFF

J: TRBJ2-6
V: TRBV6-5
CDR3: CASSYGTSGANVLTF

J: TRBJ2-2
V: TRBV3-1
CDR3: CASSLSSSGRLNTGELFF

J: TRBJ2-1
V: TRBV9
CDR3: CASSVPAGETYNEQFF

J: TRBJ2-7
V: TRBV5-1
CDR3: CASSLGQGVPYEQYF

J: TRBJ1-1
V: TRBV20-1
CDR3: CSASPPRNTEAFF

J: TRBJ1-1
V: TRBV10-3
CDR3: CAINTGDTEAFF

J: TRBJ1-1
V: TRBV3-1
CDR3: CASSYGTDTEAFF

J: TRBJ2-7
V: TRBV29-1
CDR3: CSVEGLHYEQYF

J: TRBJ1-2
V: TRBV15
CDR3: CATSRENGYGYTF

J: TRBJ2-3
V: TRBV5-1
CDR3: CASSPPGQGEADTQYF

J: TRBJ2-3
V: TRBV2
CDR3: CASSDRGRTDTQYF

J: TRBJ2-1
V: TRBV7-9
CDR3: CASSSTGTPDNEQFF

J: TRBJ2-1
V: TRBV20-1
CDR3: CSARDVDRADNEQFF

J: TRBJ1-5
V: TRBV27
CDR3: CASSLGSNQPQHF

J: TRBJ2-7
V: TRBV28
CDR3: CASNRDFTYEQYF